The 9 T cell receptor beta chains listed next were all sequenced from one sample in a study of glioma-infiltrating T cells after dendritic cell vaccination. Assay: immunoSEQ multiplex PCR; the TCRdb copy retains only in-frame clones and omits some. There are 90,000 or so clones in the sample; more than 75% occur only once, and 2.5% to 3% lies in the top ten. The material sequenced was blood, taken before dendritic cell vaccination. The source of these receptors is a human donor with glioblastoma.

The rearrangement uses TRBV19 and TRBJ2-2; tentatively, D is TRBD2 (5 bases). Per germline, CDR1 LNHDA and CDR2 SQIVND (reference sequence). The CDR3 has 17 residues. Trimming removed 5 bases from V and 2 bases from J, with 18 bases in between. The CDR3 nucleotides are TGTGCCAGTAGTTCACACCGAGTGGACTTCAACACCGGGGAGCTGTTTTTT. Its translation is CASSSHRVDFNTGELFF.

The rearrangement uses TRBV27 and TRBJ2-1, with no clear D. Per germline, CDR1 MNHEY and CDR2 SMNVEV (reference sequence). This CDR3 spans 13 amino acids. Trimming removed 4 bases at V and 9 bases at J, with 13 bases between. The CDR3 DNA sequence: TGTGCCAGCAGTTCCCCGGTGTCGGGTGAGCAGTTCTTC. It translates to CASSSPVSGEQFF.

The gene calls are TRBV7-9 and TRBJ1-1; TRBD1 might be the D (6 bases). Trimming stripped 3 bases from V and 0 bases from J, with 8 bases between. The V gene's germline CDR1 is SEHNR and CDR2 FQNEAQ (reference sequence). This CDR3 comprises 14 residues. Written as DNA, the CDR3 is TGTGCCAGCAGCTTGGGACATTTGAACACTGAAGCTTTCTTT. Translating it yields CASSLGHLNTEAFF.

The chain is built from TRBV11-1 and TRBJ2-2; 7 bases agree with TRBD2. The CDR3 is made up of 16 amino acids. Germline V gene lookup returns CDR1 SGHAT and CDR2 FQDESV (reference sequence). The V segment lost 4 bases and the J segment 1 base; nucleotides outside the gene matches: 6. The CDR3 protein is CASSSSGTKNTGELFF. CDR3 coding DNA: TGTGCCAGCAGCTCCTCCGGGACTAAGAACACCGGGGAGCTGTTTTTT.

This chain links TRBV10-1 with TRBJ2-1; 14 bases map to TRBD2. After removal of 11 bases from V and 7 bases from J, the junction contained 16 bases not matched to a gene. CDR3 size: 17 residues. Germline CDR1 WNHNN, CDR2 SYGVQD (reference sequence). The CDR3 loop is CARKGVKGLAGVNEQFF. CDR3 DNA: TGCGCCCGCAAAGGCGTCAAGGGACTAGCGGGAGTTAATGAGCAGTTCTTC.

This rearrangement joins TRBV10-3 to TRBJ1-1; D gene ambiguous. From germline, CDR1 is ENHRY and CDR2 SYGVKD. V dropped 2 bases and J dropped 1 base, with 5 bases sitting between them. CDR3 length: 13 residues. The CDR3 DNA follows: TGTGCCATCAGTGAGATAGAGAACACTGAAGCTTTCTTT. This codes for CAISEIENTEAFF.

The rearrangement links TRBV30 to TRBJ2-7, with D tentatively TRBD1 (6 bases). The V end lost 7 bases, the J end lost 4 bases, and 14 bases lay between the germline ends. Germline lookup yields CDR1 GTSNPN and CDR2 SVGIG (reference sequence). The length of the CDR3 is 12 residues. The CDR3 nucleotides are TGTGCCTTGGGGACAACAGGGTACGAGCAGTACTTC. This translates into CALGTTGYEQYF.

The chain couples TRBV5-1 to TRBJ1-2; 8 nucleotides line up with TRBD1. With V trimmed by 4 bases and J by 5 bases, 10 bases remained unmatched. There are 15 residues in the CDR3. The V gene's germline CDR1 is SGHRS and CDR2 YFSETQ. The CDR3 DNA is TGCGCCAGCAGCCTCCAGGGGGCGAAGGAATATGGCTACACCTTC. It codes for CASSLQGAKEYGYTF.

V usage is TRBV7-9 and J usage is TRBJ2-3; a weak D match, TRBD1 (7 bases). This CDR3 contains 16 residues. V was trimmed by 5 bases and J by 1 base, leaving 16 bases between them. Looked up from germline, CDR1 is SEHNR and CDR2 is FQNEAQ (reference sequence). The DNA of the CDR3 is TGTGCCAGCAGCCCCGTCAGGGGGGTGGGCACAGATACGCAGTATTTT. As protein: CASSPVRGVGTDTQYF.